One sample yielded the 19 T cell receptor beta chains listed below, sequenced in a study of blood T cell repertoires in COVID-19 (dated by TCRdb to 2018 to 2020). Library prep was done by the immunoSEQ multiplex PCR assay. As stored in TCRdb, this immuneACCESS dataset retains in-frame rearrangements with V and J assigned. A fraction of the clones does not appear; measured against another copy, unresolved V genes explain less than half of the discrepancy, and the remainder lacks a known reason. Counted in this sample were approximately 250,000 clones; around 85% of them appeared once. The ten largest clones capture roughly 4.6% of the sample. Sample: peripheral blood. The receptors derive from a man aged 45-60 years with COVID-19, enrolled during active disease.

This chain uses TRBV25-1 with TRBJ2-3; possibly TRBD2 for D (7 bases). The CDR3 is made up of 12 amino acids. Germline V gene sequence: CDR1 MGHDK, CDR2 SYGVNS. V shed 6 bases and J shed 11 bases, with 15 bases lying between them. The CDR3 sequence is CASRSGEGGQYF. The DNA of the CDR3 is TGTGCCAGCAGGAGCGGGGAAGGGGGGCAGTATTTT. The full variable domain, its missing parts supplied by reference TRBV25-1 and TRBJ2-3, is EADIYQTPRYLVIGTGKKITLECSQTMGHDKMYWYQQDPGMELHLIHYSYGVNSTEKGDLSSESTVSRIRTEHFPLTLESARPSHTSQYLCASRSGEGGQYFGPGTRLTVL.

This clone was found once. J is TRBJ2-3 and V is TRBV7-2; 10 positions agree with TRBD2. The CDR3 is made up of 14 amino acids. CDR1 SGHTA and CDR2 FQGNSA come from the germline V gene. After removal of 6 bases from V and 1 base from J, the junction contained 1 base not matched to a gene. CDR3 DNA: TGTGCCAGCAGACTAGCGGGGCGCACAGATACGCAGTATTTT. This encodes CASRLAGRTDTQYF.

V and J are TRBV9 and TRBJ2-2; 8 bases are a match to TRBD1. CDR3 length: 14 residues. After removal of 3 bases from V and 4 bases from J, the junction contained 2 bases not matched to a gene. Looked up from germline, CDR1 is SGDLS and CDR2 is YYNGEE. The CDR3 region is CASSGGQGTGELFF. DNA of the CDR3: TGTGCCAGCAGCGGCGGACAGGGCACCGGGGAGCTGTTTTTT. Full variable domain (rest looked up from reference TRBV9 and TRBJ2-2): DSGVTQTPKHLITATGQRVTLRCSPRSGDLSVYWYQQSLDQGLQFLIQYYNGEERAKGNILERFSAQQFPDLHSELNLSSLELGDSALYFCASSGGQGTGELFFGEGSRLTVL.

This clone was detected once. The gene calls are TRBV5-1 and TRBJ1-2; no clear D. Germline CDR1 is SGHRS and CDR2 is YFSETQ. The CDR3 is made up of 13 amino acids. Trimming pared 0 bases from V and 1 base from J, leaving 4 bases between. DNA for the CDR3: TGCGCCAGCAGCTTGGGAGGTAACTATGGCTACACCTTC. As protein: CASSLGGNYGYTF.

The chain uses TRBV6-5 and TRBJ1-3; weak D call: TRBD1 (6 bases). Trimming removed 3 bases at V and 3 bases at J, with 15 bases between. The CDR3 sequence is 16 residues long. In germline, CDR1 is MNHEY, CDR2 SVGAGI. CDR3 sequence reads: CASSYKKGDVGNTIYF. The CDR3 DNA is TGTGCCAGCAGTTATAAGAAGGGGGACGTTGGAAACACCATATATTTT.

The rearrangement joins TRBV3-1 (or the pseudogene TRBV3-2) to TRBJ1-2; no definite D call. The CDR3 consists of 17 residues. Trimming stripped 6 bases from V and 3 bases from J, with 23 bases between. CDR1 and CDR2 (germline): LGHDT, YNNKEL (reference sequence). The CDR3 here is CASSFRLPRKVYYGYTF. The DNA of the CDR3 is TGTGCCAGCAGTTTCCGACTACCTAGAAAGGTATACTATGGCTACACCTTC.

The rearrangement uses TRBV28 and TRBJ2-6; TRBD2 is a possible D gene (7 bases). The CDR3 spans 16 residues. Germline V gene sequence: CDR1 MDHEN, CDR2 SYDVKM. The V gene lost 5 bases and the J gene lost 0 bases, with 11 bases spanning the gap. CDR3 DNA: TGTGCCAGCAGTGGGAGGGGGGCCTCTGGGGCCAACGTCCTGACTTTC. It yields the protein CASSGRGASGANVLTF.

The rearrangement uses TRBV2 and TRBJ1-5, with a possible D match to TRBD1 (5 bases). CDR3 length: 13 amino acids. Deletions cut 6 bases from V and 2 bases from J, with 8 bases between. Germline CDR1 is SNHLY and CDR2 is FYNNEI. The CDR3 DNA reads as TGTGCCAGCAGGCCGGGGGGCAATCAGCCCCAGCATTTT. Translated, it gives CASRPGGNQPQHF.

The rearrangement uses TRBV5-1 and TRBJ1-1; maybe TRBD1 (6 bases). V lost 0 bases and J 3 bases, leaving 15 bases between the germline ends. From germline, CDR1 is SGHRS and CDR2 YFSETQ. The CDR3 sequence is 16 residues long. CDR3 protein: CASSLDRNPGDTEAFF. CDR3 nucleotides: TGCGCCAGCAGCTTGGACAGGAACCCAGGGGACACTGAAGCTTTCTTT.

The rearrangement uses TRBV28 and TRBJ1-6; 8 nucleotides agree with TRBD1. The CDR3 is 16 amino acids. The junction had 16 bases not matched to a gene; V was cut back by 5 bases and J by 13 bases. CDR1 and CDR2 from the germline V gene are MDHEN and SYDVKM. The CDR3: CASSNPGQASAFPLHF. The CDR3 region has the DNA TGTGCCAGCAGTAACCCGGGACAGGCCTCCGCATTCCCCCTCCACTTT.

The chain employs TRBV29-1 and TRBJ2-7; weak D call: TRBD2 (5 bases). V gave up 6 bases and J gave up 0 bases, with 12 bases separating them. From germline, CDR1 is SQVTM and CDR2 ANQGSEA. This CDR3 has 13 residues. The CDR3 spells CSVISGSSYEQYF. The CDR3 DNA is TGCAGCGTCATATCGGGAAGCTCCTACGAGCAGTACTTC.

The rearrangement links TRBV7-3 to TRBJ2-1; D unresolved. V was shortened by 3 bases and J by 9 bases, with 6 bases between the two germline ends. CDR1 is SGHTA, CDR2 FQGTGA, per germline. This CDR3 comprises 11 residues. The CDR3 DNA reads TGTGCCAGCAGCTTCAAGAGTGAGCAGTTCTTC. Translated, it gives CASSFKSEQFF.

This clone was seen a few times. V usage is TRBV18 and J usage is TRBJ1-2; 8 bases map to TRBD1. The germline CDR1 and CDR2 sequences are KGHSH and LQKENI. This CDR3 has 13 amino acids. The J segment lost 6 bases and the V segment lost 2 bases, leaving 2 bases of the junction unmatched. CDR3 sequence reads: CASSPNRGNGYTF. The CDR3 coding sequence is TGTGCCAGCTCACCAAACAGGGGGAATGGCTACACCTTC.

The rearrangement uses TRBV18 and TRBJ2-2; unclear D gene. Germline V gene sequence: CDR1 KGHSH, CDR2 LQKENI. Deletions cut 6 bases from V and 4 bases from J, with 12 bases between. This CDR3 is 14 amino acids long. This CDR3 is CASSPPRVTGELFF. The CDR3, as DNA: TGTGCCAGCTCCCCCCCCCGGGTCACCGGGGAGCTGTTTTTT.

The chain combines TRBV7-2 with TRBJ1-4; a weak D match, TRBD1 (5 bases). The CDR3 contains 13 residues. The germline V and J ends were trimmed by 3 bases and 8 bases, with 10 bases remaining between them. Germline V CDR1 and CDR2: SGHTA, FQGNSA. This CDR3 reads CASSLGGREKLFF. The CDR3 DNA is TGTGCCAGCAGCTTGGGGGGTCGGGAAAAACTGTTTTTT.

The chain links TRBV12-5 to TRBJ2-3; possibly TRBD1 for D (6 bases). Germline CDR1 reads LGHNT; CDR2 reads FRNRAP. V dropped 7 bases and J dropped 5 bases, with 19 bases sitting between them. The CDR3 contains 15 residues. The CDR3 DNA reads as TGTGCTAGTGCCCTTGGGGGCGGAGTCCGAGATACGCAGTATTTT. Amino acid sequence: CASALGGGVRDTQYF.

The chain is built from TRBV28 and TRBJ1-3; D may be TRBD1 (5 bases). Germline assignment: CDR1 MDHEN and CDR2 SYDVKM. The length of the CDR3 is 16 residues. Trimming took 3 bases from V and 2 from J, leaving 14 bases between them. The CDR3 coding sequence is TGTGCCAGCAGTTTGGGATGGGGGGTGGCTGGAAACACCATATATTTT. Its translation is CASSLGWGVAGNTIYF. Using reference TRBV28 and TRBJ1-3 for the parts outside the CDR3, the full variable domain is DVKVTQSSRYLVKRTGEKVFLECVQDMDHENMFWYRQDPGLGLRLIYFSYDVKMKEKGDIPEGYSVSREKKERFSLILESASTNQTSMYLCASSLGWGVAGNTIYFGEGSWLTVV.

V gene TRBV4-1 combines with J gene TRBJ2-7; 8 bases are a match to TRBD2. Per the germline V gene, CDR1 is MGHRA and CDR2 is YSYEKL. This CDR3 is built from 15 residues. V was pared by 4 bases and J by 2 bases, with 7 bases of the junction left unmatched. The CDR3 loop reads CASSPSGGSTYEQYF. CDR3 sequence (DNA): TGCGCCAGCAGCCCCAGCGGGGGTTCTACCTACGAGCAGTACTTC.

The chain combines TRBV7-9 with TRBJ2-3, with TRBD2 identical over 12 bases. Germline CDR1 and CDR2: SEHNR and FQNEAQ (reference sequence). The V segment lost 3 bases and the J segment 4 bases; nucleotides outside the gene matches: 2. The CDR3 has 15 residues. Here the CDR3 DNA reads TGTGCCAGCAGCTTCCTAGCGGGGGGGCCAGATACGCAGTATTTT. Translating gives CASSFLAGGPDTQYF.